The entry below describes one TCR beta chain. The entry originates in a study of PD-1 blockade in classical Hodgkin lymphoma. Clones were read by immunoSEQ multiplex PCR, and TCRdb kept only the in-frame ones, dropping some. The sample consists of approximately 18,000 clones, around 78% of them appearing once. Sample time point: cycle 4 day 1 (C4D1), after 6 weeks of nivolumab. Relapses following autologous stem cell transplantation were seen in all patients, with brentuximab vedotin exposure varying. Isolation of CD4+ T cells from thawed PBMCs was performed by magnetic negative selection. The sequencing here drew on CD4+ T cells from blood, taken before the fourth cycle of nivolumab. The receptor's source is a human donor with classical Hodgkin lymphoma.

The CDR3, as DNA: TGTGCCAGCTCACCATCGATCACAGATACGCAGTATTTT. It codes for CASSPSITDTQYF. The chain uses TRBV18 and TRBJ2-3; D gene uncertain. The V and J ends lost 2 bases and 2 bases respectively, with 5 bases between them. From germline, CDR1 is KGHSH and CDR2 LQKENI. This CDR3 region has 13 residues. Combining the CDR3 with reference TRBV18 and TRBJ2-3 gives the whole variable domain NAGVMQNPRHLVRRRGQEARLRCSPMKGHSHVYWYRQLPEEGLKFMVYLQKENIIDESGMPKERFSAEFPKEGPSILRIQQVVRGDSAAYFCASSPSITDTQYFGPGTRLTVL.